This T cell receptor (beta chain) was obtained from a study of control samples from healthy donors and cancer patients. V shed 3 bases and J 2 bases; nucleotides not matched to a gene: 5. Germline values: CDR1 KGHSH, CDR2 LQKENI. The CDR3 consists of 16 residues. Profiling relied on immunoSEQ multiplex PCR, and the TCRdb table lists in-frame clones only, not all of them. The table shows about 70,000 clones, with under 90% occurring only once. The receptor was derived from a man aged 50-60 years in good health. This rearrangement joins TRBV18 to TRBJ1-5, with 9 positions matching TRBD1. Sequencing was carried out using blood. The CDR3 DNA follows: TGTGCCAGCTCACCCATTGGACAGGGGCGCAATCAGCCCCAGCATTTT. Translated: CASSPIGQGRNQPQHF. The whole variable domain, remainder taken from reference TRBV18 and TRBJ1-5, is NAGVMQNPRHLVRRRGQEARLRCSPMKGHSHVYWYRQLPEEGLKFMVYLQKENIIDESGMPKERFSAEFPKEGPSILRIQQVVRGDSAAYFCASSPIGQGRNQPQHFGDGTRLSIL.